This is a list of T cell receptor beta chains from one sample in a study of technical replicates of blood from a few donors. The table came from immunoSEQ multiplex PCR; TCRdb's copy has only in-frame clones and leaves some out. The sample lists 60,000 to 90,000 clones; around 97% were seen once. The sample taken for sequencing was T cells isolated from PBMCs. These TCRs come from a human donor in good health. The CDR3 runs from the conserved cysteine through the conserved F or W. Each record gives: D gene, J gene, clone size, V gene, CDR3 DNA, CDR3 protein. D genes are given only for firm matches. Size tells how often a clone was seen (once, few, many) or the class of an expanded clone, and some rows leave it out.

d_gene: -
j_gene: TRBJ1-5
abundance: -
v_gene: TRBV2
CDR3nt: TGTGCCAGCACCTACGGGATTGGGCAGGACAATCAGCCCCAGCATTTT
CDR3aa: CASTYGIGQDNQPQHF

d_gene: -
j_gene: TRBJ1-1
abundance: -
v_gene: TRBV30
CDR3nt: TGTGCCGGGGGCGGGAGGTCGACAGCTTTTATGAACACTGAAGCTTTCTTT
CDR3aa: CAGGGRSTAFMNTEAFF

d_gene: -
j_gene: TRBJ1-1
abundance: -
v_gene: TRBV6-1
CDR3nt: TGTGCCAGCAGTGAAAGGGGTATGAACACTGAAGCTTTCTTT
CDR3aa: CASSERGMNTEAFF

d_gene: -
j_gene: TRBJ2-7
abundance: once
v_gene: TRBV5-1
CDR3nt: TGCGCCAGCAGCTTTGCTCAGGGTGGGGGCGTATCCTACGAGCAGTACTTC
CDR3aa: CASSFAQGGGVSYEQYF

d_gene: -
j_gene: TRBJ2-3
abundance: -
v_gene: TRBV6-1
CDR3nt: TGTGCCAGCATGAGAGGACTACCTACAGATACGCAGTATTTT
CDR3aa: CASMRGLPTDTQYF

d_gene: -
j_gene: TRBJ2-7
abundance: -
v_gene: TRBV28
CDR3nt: TGTGCCAGCACACCTCCCGGGGTAACGAACGAGCAGTACTTC
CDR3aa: CASTPPGVTNEQYF

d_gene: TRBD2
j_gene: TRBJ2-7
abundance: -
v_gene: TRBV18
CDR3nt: TGTGCCAGCTCACCAAGGGAGGGGATCTCCTACGAGCAGTACTTC
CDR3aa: CASSPREGISYEQYF

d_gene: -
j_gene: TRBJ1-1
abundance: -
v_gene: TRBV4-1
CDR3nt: TGCGCCAGCAGCCAAGTATTCGGATTCCAGGGCGTCCCGAACACTGAAGCTTTCTTT
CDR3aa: CASSQVFGFQGVPNTEAFF

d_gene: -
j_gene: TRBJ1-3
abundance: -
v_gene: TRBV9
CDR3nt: TGTGCCAGCAGCCCTAGCAGCTCTGGAAACACCATATATTTT
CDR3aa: CASSPSSSGNTIYF

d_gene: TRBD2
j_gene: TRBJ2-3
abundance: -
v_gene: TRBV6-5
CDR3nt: TGTGCCAGCAGTAGGGGACTAGCAAGCACAGATACGCAGTATTTT
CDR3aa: CASSRGLASTDTQYF

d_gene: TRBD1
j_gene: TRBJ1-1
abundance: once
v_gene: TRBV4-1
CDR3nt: TGCGCCAGCAGCCAAGATCAGAGGGGGCCCACTGAAGCTTTCTTT
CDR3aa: CASSQDQRGPTEAFF

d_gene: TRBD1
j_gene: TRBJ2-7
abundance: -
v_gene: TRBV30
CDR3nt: TGTGCCTGGAGTGTATTTGAAAGGGGGCCCCGCGAGCAGTACTTC
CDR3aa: CAWSVFERGPREQYF

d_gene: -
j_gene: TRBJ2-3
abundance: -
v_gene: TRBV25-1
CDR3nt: TGTGCCAGCAGTGATTCGGGCAGGGGACGCCCAGATACGCAGTATTTT
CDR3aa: CASSDSGRGRPDTQYF

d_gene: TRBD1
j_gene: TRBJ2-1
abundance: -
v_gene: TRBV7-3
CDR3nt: TGTGCCAGCAGCAAGGGACAGGGGTTATACAATGAGCAGTTCTTC
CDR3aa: CASSKGQGLYNEQFF

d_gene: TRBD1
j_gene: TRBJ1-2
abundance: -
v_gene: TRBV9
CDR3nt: TGTGCCAGCAGCATTCTTGACAGGGGTGGTGGCTACACCTTC
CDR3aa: CASSILDRGGGYTF

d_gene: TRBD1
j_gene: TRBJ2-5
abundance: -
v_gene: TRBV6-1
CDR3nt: TGTGCCAGCAGTGCATTCGACAGGGTAGAGACCCAGTACTTC
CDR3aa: CASSAFDRVETQYF

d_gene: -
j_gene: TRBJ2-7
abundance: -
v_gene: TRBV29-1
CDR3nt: TGCAGCGTTGTAGTTCAGGGCGAGCAGTACTTC
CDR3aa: CSVVVQGEQYF

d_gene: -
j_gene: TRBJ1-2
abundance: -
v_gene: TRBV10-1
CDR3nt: TGCGCCAGCGAGCCGGCCGAGGGGGAGGGCTACACCTTC
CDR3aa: CASEPAEGEGYTF

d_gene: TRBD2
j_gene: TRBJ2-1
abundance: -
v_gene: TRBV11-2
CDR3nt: TGTGCCAGCAGCTTAGATGCTAGCGGGAGATGGAGTGATTCCTACAATGAGCAGTTCTTC
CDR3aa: CASSLDASGRWSDSYNEQFF

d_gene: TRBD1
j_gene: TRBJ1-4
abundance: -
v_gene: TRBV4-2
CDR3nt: TGTGCCAGCAGCCCAAGGACAGGAGGACATGAAAAACTGTTTTTT
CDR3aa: CASSPRTGGHEKLFF

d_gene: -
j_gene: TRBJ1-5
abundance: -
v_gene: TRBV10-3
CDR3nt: TGTGCCATCAGTGAGTCGATGGGACATAGCAATCAGCCCCAGCATTTT
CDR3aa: CAISESMGHSNQPQHF

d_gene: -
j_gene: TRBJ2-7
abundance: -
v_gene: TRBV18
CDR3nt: TGTGCCAGCTCACCATTCGCCTGGAGGAGGGGCTACGAGCAGTACTTC
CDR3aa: CASSPFAWRRGYEQYF

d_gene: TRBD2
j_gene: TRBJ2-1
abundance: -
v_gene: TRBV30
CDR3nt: TGTGCCTGGTTGGGATCATTAGCGGGGGGCAATGAGCAGTTCTTC
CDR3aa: CAWLGSLAGGNEQFF

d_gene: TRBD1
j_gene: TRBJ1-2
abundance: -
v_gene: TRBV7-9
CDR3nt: TGTGCCAGCCTCTCATCAGGGCAGGGGGATGGCTACACCTTC
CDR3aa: CASLSSGQGDGYTF

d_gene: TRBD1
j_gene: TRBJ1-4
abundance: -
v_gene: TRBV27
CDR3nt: TGTGCCAGCAGTTCTTTTAAATCCGGGACAGCCAGAGAAAAACTGTTTTTT
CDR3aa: CASSSFKSGTAREKLFF

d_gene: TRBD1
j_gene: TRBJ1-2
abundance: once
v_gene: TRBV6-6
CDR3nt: TGTGCCAGCAGTTTTACAGGGGGATTAGATGGCTACACCTTC
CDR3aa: CASSFTGGLDGYTF

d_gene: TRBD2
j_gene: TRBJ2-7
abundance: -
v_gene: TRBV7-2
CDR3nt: TGTGCCAGCAGCTTATCCAGCCTAGCGGGAGGACTCCTCGGGCAGTACTTC
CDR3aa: CASSLSSLAGGLLGQYF

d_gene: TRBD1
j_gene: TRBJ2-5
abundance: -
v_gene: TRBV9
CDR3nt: TGTGCCAGCAGCAGAACCGGGACAGCCATCCAAGAGACCCAGTACTTC
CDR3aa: CASSRTGTAIQETQYF

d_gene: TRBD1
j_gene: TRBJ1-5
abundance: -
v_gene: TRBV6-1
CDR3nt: TGTGCCAGCACGGGGGCAGGGGGCGCGAATCAGCCCCAGCATTTT
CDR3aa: CASTGAGGANQPQHF

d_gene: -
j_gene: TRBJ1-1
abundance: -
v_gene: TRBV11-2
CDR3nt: TGTGCCAGCAGCTTTTCCCGAGGCAGTAAAAACACTGAAGCTTTCTTT
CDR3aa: CASSFSRGSKNTEAFF

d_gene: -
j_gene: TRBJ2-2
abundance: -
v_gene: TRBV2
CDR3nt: TGTGCCAGCAGTGAATTCTACAGCCCGAACACCGGGGAGCTGTTTTTT
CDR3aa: CASSEFYSPNTGELFF

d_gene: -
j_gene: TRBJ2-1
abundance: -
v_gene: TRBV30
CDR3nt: TGTGCCTGGAGTTGGAGTAATGAGCAGTTCTTC
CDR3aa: CAWSWSNEQFF

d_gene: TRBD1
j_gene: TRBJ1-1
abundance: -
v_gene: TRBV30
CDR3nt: TGTGCCTGGAGTGTACCTTCGTTGACAGGGGGCACTGAAGCTTTCTTT
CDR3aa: CAWSVPSLTGGTEAFF

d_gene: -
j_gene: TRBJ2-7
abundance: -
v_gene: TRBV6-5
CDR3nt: TGTGCCAGCAGTCCACTACGGGGGTCCTACGAGCAGTACTTC
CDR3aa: CASSPLRGSYEQYF

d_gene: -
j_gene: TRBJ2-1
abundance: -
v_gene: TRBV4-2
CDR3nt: TGTGCCAGCAGCCAAGATGGGGCAGCTGAGCAGTTCTTC
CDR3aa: CASSQDGAAEQFF

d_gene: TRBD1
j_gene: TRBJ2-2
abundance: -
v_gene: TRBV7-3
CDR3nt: TGTGCCAGCAGCCCGGGACAGCCCACCGGGGAGCTGTTTTTT
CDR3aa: CASSPGQPTGELFF

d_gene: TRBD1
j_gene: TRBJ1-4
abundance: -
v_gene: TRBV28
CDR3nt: TGTGCCAGCAGTCCACCGACAGGGAATGGCGGAAAACTGTTTTTT
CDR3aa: CASSPPTGNGGKLFF

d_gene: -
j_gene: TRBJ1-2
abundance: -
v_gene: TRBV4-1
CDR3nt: TGCGCCAGCAGCCAACTCGCAGGCTATGGCTACACCTTC
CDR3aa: CASSQLAGYGYTF

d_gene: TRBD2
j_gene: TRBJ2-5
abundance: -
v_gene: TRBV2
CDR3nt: TGTGCCAGTTCCGAAGTTGGGACTAGCGGCCCCTCGGGGACCCAGTACTTC
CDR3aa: CASSEVGTSGPSGTQYF

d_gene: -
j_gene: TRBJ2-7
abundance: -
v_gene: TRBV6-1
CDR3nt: TGTGCCAGCAGCGGAACAGGCCCGCGGCAGTACTTC
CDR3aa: CASSGTGPRQYF

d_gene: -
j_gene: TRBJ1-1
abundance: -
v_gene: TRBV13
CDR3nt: TGTGCCAGCAGCCAACTTAAGACAGCTGAAGCTTTCTTT
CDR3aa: CASSQLKTAEAFF